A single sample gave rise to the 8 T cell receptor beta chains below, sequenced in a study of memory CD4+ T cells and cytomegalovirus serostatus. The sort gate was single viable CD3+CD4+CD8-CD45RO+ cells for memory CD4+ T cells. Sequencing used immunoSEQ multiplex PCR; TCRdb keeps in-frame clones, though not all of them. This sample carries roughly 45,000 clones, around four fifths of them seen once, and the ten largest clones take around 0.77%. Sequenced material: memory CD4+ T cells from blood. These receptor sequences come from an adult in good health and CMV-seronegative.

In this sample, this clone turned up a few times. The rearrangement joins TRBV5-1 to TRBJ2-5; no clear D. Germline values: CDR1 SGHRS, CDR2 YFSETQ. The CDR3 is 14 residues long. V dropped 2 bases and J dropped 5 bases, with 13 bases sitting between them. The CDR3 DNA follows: TGCGCCAGCAGCTTCGGCAGCTCGGCGGAGACCCAGTACTTC. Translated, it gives CASSFGSSAETQYF. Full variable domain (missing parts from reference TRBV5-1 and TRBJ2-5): KAGVTQTPRYLIKTRGQQVTLSCSPISGHRSVSWYQQTPGQGLQFLFEYFSETQRNKGNFPGRFSGRQFSNSRSEMNVSTLELGDSALYLCASSFGSSAETQYFGPGTRLLVL.

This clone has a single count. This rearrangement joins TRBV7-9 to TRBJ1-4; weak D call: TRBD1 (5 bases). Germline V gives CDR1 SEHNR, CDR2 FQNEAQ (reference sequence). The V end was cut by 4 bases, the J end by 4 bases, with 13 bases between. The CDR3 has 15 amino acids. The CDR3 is CASSSEGQSNEKLFF. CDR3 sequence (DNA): TGTGCCAGCAGCTCCGAGGGGCAGAGTAATGAAAAACTGTTTTTT.

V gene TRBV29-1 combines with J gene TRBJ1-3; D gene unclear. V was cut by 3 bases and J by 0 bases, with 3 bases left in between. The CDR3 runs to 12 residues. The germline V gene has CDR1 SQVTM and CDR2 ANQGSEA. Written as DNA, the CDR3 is TGCAGCGTTGATACCTCTGGAAACACCATATATTTT. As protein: CSVDTSGNTIYF.

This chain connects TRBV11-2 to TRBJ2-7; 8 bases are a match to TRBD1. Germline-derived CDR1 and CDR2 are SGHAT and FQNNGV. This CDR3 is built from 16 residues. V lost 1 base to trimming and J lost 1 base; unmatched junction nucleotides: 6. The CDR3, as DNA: TGTGCCAGCAGCTTAGTGGGCGGGACAGGTTCCTACGAGCAGTACTTC. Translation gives CASSLVGGTGSYEQYF.

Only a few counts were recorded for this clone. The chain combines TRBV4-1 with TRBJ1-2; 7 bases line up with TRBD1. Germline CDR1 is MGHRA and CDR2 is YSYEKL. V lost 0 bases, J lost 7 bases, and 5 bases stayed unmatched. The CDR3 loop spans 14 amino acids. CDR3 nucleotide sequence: TGCGCCAGCAGCCAAGATCCGACAGGGACTGGCTACACCTTC. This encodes CASSQDPTGTGYTF.

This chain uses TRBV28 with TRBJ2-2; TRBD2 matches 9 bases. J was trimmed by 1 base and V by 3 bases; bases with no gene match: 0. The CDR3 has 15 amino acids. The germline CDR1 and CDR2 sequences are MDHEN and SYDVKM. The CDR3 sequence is CASSFSGGNTGELFF. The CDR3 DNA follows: TGTGCCAGCAGTTTTAGCGGGGGGAACACCGGGGAGCTGTTTTTT.

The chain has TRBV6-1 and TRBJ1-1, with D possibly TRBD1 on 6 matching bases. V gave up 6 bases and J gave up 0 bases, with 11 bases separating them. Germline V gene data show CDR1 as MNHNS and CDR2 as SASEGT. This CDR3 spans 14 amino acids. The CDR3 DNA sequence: TGTGCCAGCAGAGGACAGTCTATGAACACTGAAGCTTTCTTT. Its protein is CASRGQSMNTEAFF.

The CDR3 DNA sequence: TGTGCCAGCAGCGTAACAGGAGGCGCGGTCCGTGGCTACACCTTC. Residues: CASSVTGGAVRGYTF. The chain has TRBV5-6 and TRBJ1-2; weak D call: TRBD1 (5 bases). Per germline, CDR1 SGHDT and CDR2 YYEEEE. This CDR3 has 15 amino acids. The V end was cut by 4 bases, the J end by 7 bases, with 20 bases between.